This passage covers 18 T cell receptor beta chains from one sample sequenced in a study of Graves' ophthalmopathy and Graves' hyperthyroidism. Amplification from RNA transcripts yielded the TCR beta CDR3 regions. In the first round, RT-PCR was carried out with HTBI primers, and a multiplex PCR formed the second round. TCRdb re-called the multiplex PCR reads through MiXCR, storing one row per CDR3 protein. The sample lists more than 1,000,000 distinct CDR3 sequences, 35% to 45% occurring once. Sequenced input: peripheral blood or thyroid tissue (not recorded which). The receptors stem from an adult man with Graves' hyperthyroidism.

The table lists this clonotype with a few counts. This could be a read error, since a much larger clone is one nucleotide away. The V call is TRBV4-1, the J call TRBJ1-2; 11 positions agree with TRBD1. V was pared by 1 base and J by 6 bases, with 1 base of the junction left unmatched. The CDR3 contains 14 residues. In germline, CDR1 is MGHRA, CDR2 YSYEKL. This CDR3 is CASSQADRGHGYTF. CDR3 bases: TGCGCCAGCAGCCAAGCGGACAGGGGGCATGGCTACACCTTC.

This clonotype was found a few times. The rearrangement links TRBV20-1 to TRBJ2-7; D may correspond to TRBD1 or TRBD2 (6 bases each). The V and J ends lost 4 bases and 3 bases respectively, with 16 bases between them. The CDR3 consists of 14 residues. Germline CDR1 DFQATT, CDR2 SNEGSKA (reference sequence). The CDR3 DNA reads as TGCAGTGCTAAGGGGGGCTCACGACTCTACGAGCAGTACTTC. This translates into CSAKGGSRLYEQYF.

This clonotype was counted a few times. A much larger clone differs by one base, so this may be a read error. The chain has TRBV7-9 and TRBJ2-5, with D possibly matching TRBD2 (7 bases). The CDR3 consists of 15 residues. The V gene's germline CDR1 is SEHNR and CDR2 FQNEAQ (reference sequence). Trimming removed 5 bases from V and 2 bases from J, with 15 bases in between. CDR3 coding DNA: TGTGCCAGCAGCCCAGTGGGGGGGGCGCAAGAGACCCAGTACTTC. It yields the protein CASSPVGGAQETQYF.

On this clonotype: Because the CDR3 is missing its conserved closing phenylalanine or tryptophan, this is likely a read error. The chain uses TRBV11-2 and TRBJ1-1; a weak D match, TRBD1 (6 bases). The length of the CDR3 is 15 residues. V lost 0 bases, J lost 6 bases, and 14 bases lay in between. Looked up from germline, CDR1 is SGHAT and CDR2 is FQNNGV. DNA of the CDR3: TGTGCCAGCAGCTTAGATTTGGCGGGGGCCCCTGAAGCTTTCCTT. Its protein product is CASSLDLAGAPEAFL.

The rearrangement links TRBV28 to TRBJ1-4; TRBD1 might be the D (5 bases). The V gene lost 6 bases and the J gene lost 8 bases, with 13 bases spanning the gap. This CDR3 has 13 residues. Germline-derived CDR1 and CDR2 are MDHEN and SYDVKM. CDR3 protein: CASSRQTVEKLFF. DNA of the CDR3: TGTGCCAGCAGCCGACAGACAGTGGAAAAACTGTTTTTT.

This clonotype was seen a handful of times. The chain links TRBV20-1 to TRBJ1-3; no clear D. Trimming took off 4 bases at V and 0 bases at J, with 13 bases between the two ends. The length of the CDR3 is 15 residues. CDR1 DFQATT and CDR2 SNEGSKA come from the germline V gene (reference sequence). As DNA, the CDR3 is TGCAGTGCTACCAGCCCGGCAGGCTCTGGAAACACCATATATTTT. Its protein is CSATSPAGSGNTIYF.

This clonotype came up many times. The V call is TRBV15, the J call TRBJ1-5; 7 positions match TRBD1. V gave up 4 bases and J gave up 15 bases; unmatched junction bases: 18. CDR1 LNHNV and CDR2 YYDKDF come from the germline V gene (reference sequence). CDR3 length: 15 amino acids. CDR3 in DNA: TGTGCCACCAGCAAGGAAAGAACCCCCGGGACAGAAAGGCATTTT. This sequence encodes CATSKERTPGTERHF.

The V gene is TRBV7-8, the J gene TRBJ2-7; no definite D call. CDR1 and CDR2 (germline): SGHVS, FQNEAQ. CDR3 length: 12 residues. V was shortened by 5 bases and J by 4 bases, with 9 bases between the two germline ends. CDR3 coding DNA: TGTGCCAGCAGCACCTCGCGGTACGAGCAGTACTTC. As protein: CASSTSRYEQYF.

This clonotype showed up just once. This rearrangement joins TRBV24-1 to TRBJ1-1; tentatively, D is TRBD1 (6 bases). The ends were cut back, 8 bases at V and 0 bases at J, with 9 bases in the middle. This CDR3 spans 13 amino acids. The germline CDR1 and CDR2 sequences are KGHDR and SFDVKD. CDR3 coding DNA: TGTGCCACCAAGGGGGGCGTGAACACTGAAGCTTTCTTT. It yields the protein CATKGGVNTEAFF.

This clonotype has only a few counts. V usage is TRBV3-2 and J usage is TRBJ1-2; no DNA check was done on the table's D call, TRBD1. TRBV3-2 is annotated as a pseudogene. This CDR3 comprises 15 residues. The chain's CDR3 is CASSPRKGRPYGYTF. The CDR3 coding sequence is TGTGCCAGCAGCCCGAGGAAGGGGCGTCCCTATGGCTACACCTTC.

V is TRBV7-8 and J is TRBJ2-1; D uncertain. Per the germline V gene, CDR1 is SGHVS and CDR2 is FQNEAQ. The V and J ends lost 2 bases and 6 bases respectively, with 14 bases between them. The CDR3 covers 15 residues. The DNA for the CDR3 is TGTGCCAGCAGCTTATTTTACGGACCCCTCAATGAGCAGTTCTTC. This translates into CASSLFYGPLNEQFF.

This clonotype was detected a few times. The chain links TRBV7-2 to TRBJ2-7; D is uncertain. CDR1 SGHTA and CDR2 FQGNSA come from the germline V gene. CDR3 length: 15 residues. Trimming shortened V by 2 bases and J by 6 bases, and 17 bases separated the two germline ends. Here the CDR3 reads CASSLISSYGSEQYF. As DNA, the CDR3 is TGTGCCAGCAGCTTAATCTCCAGTTACGGTAGCGAGCAGTACTTC.

This clonotype was observed a few times. V is TRBV19 and J is TRBJ2-7; no reliable D call. The CDR3 has 13 amino acids. CDR1 and CDR2 from the germline V gene are LNHDA and SQIVND (reference sequence). V was shortened by 7 bases and J by 6 bases, with 16 bases between the two germline ends. As DNA, the CDR3 is TGTGCCAGTAAGTCGGTTACCTCCGTCGAGCAGTACTTC. As protein: CASKSVTSVEQYF.

This clonotype was detected many times. The rearrangement links TRBV7-9 to TRBJ1-5, with TRBD1 matching 7 bases. The CDR3 extends over 15 amino acids. Germline CDR1 reads SEHNR; CDR2 reads FQNEAQ (reference sequence). Losses at the gene ends were 4 bases for V and 0 bases for J; bases not matched to a gene: 3. CDR3 amino acids: CASSSGQNSNQPQHF. CDR3 DNA sequence: TGTGCCAGCAGCTCGGGACAGAATAGCAATCAGCCCCAGCATTTT.

This clonotype was detected many times. The chain recombines TRBV19 with TRBJ2-5, with a tentative D call TRBD2 (6 bases). Trimming removed 4 bases from V and 1 base from J, with 13 bases in between. Germline V CDR1 and CDR2: LNHDA, SQIVND (reference sequence). CDR3 length: 15 residues. DNA for the CDR3: TGTGCCAGTAGTACCGTCGGACTACTCCAAGAGACCCAGTACTTC. Protein: CASSTVGLLQETQYF.

This clonotype was detected ten times or more. V is TRBV6-5 and J is TRBJ2-2, with 7 bases identical to TRBD2. V shed 8 bases, J shed 2 bases, and the junction held 2 bases outside the gene matches. This CDR3 comprises 13 residues. Germline V gives CDR1 MNHEY, CDR2 SVGAGI. The CDR3 protein is CASGGDNTGELFF. In DNA form, the CDR3 reads TGTGCCAGCGGGGGGGACAACACCGGGGAGCTGTTTTTT.

This clonotype was recorded many times. V is TRBV11-2 and J is TRBJ1-6; unclear D gene. Germline values: CDR1 SGHAT, CDR2 FQNNGV. V shed 1 base and J shed 10 bases, with 17 bases lying between them. CDR3 length: 16 residues. CDR3 protein: CASSLGSWLMDSPLHF. The CDR3 nucleotides are TGTGCCAGCAGCTTAGGGTCATGGCTGATGGACTCACCCCTCCACTTT.

At least ten counts were recorded for this clonotype. The chain recombines TRBV7-7 with TRBJ2-5; D is unclear. The CDR3 has 12 residues. V lost 7 bases and J 2 bases, leaving 8 bases between the germline ends. Germline CDR1 SSHAT, CDR2 FNYEAQ (reference sequence). The CDR3 loop reads CASIDAQETQYF. Written as DNA, the CDR3 is TGTGCCAGCATCGACGCACAAGAGACCCAGTACTTC.